The TCR beta chain described here comes from a study of blood T cell repertoires in COVID-19. Profiled with immunoSEQ multiplex PCR; TCRdb holds only in-frame clones, not every one. Of 100,000 to 150,000 clones in the sample, roughly 87% are singletons; the top ten hold under 7%. The CDR3 consists of 14 residues. V was trimmed by 7 bases and J by 2 bases, leaving 14 bases between them. From germline, CDR1 is SGHTA and CDR2 FQGNSA. The sample comprised peripheral blood. The source is an elderly man with active or convalescent COVID-19. The chain has TRBV7-2 and TRBJ1-1, with D possibly being TRBD1 (6 bases). In nucleotides, the CDR3 is TGTGCCAGCACCCAGGGACACACTAACACTGAAGCTTTCTTT. Its translation: CASTQGHTNTEAFF.